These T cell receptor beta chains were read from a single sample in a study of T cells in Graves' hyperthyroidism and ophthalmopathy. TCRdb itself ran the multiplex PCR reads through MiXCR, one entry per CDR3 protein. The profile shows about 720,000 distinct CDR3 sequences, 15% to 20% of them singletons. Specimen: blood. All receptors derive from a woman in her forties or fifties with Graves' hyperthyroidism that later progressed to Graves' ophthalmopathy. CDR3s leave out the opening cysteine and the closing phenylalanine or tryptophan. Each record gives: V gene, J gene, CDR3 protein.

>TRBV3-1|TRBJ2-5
ASSQDLRGQETQY
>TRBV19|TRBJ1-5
ASTIFPDRDPDQPQH
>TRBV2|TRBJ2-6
ASVPRRVSGANVLT
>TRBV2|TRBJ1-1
ASSRQGTHTEAF
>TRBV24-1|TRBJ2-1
ATSDSGRDSYNEQF
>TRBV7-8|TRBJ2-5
ASSFMTSSETQY
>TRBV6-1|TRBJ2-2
ASGKRHEKRNTGELF
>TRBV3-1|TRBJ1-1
ASSHTTEAF
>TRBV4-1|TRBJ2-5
ASSQDPTGGYETQY
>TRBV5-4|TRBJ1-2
ASSLERGAYGYT
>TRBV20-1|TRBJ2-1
SARGHRAGVIENPYNEQF